Listed here are 9 T cell receptor beta chains from one sample, sequenced in a study of blood T cell repertoires in COVID-19. Produced via immunoSEQ multiplex PCR; TCRdb's table is partial and in-frame only. This repertoire shows 150,000 to 200,000 clones, roughly 91% found once; its top ten account for over 3.5%. Sequenced: peripheral blood. These TCRs come from a woman between 50 and 59 years old with acute or convalescent COVID-19.

CDR3 DNA sequence: TGTGCCAGCTCACCACCGACAGGAAGGGAGACCCAGTACTTC. It yields the protein CASSPPTGRETQYF. The rearrangement joins TRBV18 to TRBJ2-5; D might be TRBD1 (6 bases). This CDR3 has 14 amino acids. V lost 0 bases and J 5 bases, leaving 10 bases between the germline ends. Per the germline V gene, CDR1 is KGHSH and CDR2 is LQKENI.

The V call is TRBV2, the J call TRBJ2-7; maybe TRBD1 (6 bases). Germline CDR1 is SNHLY and CDR2 is FYNNEI. This CDR3 contains 13 residues. V was pared by 3 bases and J by 5 bases, with 11 bases between. The CDR3 DNA follows: TGTGCCAGCAGTGACGGACAGTTCGACGAGCAGTACTTC. The encoded protein is CASSDGQFDEQYF.

The V call is TRBV18, the J call TRBJ1-1; 8 bases align to TRBD1. The CDR3 loop spans 14 amino acids. V was clipped by 0 bases and J by 7 bases; unmatched bases: 4. CDR1 KGHSH and CDR2 LQKENI come from the germline V gene. CDR3 protein: CASSPPNRGSEAFF. CDR3 nucleotides: TGTGCCAGCTCACCACCAAACAGGGGGAGTGAAGCTTTCTTT.

This chain connects TRBV28 to TRBJ1-5; unclear D gene. The germline gives CDR1 MDHEN, CDR2 SYDVKM. Trimming took 5 bases from V and 11 from J, leaving 16 bases between them. The CDR3 covers 13 residues. The CDR3 nucleotides read TGTGCCAGCAGTCCCTCGGCGGTTCCAGCCCAGCATTTT. Residues: CASSPSAVPAQHF.

This clone has just one count. The V and J genes are TRBV19 and TRBJ2-7; D possibly corresponds to TRBD1 (5 bases). CDR1 and CDR2 from the germline V gene are LNHDA and SQIVND (reference sequence). Trimming shortened V by 4 bases and J by 3 bases, and 10 bases separated the two germline ends. The length of the CDR3 is 13 residues. This chain's CDR3 is CASSRQNNYEQYF. CDR3 sequence (DNA): TGTGCCAGTAGTAGACAGAATAACTACGAGCAGTACTTC. Looking up the rest from reference TRBV19 and TRBJ2-7 gives the full variable domain: DGGITQSPKYLFRKEGQNVTLSCEQNLNHDAMYWYRQDPGQGLRLIYYSQIVNDFQKGDIAEGYSVSREKKESFPLTVTSAQKNPTAFYLCASSRQNNYEQYFGPGTRLTVT.

This chain connects TRBV28 to TRBJ1-4; D call uncertain. Trimming removed 6 bases from V and 15 bases from J, with 20 bases in between. CDR1 and CDR2 from the germline V gene are MDHEN and SYDVKM. The CDR3 sequence is 13 residues long. DNA for the CDR3: TGTGCCAGCAGCCGGCCACCTCCTGGGAGAGTGTTTTTT. Translation: CASSRPPPGRVFF.

The sample holds one count of this clone. V is TRBV6-1 and J is TRBJ2-1; D is unresolved. CDR3 length equals 15 residues. Trimming shortened V by 2 bases and J by 1 base, and 9 bases separated the two germline ends. Germline CDR1 reads MNHNS; CDR2 reads SASEGT. The CDR3 reads CASSEMAESYNEQFF. CDR3 coding DNA: TGTGCCAGCAGTGAAATGGCTGAATCCTACAATGAGCAGTTCTTC.

This chain connects TRBV23-1 to TRBJ1-4, with TRBD1 matching 9 bases. TRBV23-1 is an open reading frame whose function is uncertain. Losses at the gene ends were 2 bases for V and 8 bases for J; bases not matched to a gene: 3. The CDR3 covers 14 residues. CDR3 nucleotides: TGCGCCAGCAGTCAAGCCGGACAGGGGGAAAAACTGTTTTTT. Encoded protein: CASSQAGQGEKLFF.

V gene TRBV9 combines with J gene TRBJ2-1; 7 nucleotides align to TRBD2. With 0 bases clipped from V and 7 bases from J, the junction kept 13 bases outside the gene matches. The CDR3 runs 17 residues. CDR1 and CDR2 from the germline V gene are SGDLS and YYNGEE. CDR3 in DNA: TGTGCCAGCAGCGTAGTTGGCAGCCGGGGGGTATGGAATGAGCAGTTCTTC. Translation gives CASSVVGSRGVWNEQFF. Full variable domain (missing parts from reference TRBV9 and TRBJ2-1): DSGVTQTPKHLITATGQRVTLRCSPRSGDLSVYWYQQSLDQGLQFLIQYYNGEERAKGNILERFSAQQFPDLHSELNLSSLELGDSALYFCASSVVGSRGVWNEQFFGPGTRLTVL.